What follows describes a single T cell receptor beta chain. A Seattle source enrolled patients during active infection and followed them longitudinally. This record belongs to a study of blood T cell repertoires in COVID-19. Study as a whole: PBMCs, B-cell-depleted T cells, or T cells provided the cDNA or gDNA that made up the material.

Sequencing was performed with immunoSEQ multiplex PCR; in TCRdb, only in-frame clones are kept and a portion is missing. The data hold about 180,000 clones, with around four fifths observed a single time. The CDR3 spans 14 residues. Trimming pared 5 bases from V and 2 bases from J, leaving 9 bases between. Germline V CDR1 and CDR2: KGHDR, SFDVKD. The receptor was isolated from a woman in her 70s with COVID-19, enrolled during active disease. The material sequenced was peripheral blood. The gene calls are TRBV24-1 and TRBJ2-1, with a possible D match to TRBD2 (5 bases). CDR3 residues: CATSGTGPYNEQFF. Here the CDR3 DNA reads TGTGCCACCAGTGGGACTGGGCCCTACAATGAGCAGTTCTTC.